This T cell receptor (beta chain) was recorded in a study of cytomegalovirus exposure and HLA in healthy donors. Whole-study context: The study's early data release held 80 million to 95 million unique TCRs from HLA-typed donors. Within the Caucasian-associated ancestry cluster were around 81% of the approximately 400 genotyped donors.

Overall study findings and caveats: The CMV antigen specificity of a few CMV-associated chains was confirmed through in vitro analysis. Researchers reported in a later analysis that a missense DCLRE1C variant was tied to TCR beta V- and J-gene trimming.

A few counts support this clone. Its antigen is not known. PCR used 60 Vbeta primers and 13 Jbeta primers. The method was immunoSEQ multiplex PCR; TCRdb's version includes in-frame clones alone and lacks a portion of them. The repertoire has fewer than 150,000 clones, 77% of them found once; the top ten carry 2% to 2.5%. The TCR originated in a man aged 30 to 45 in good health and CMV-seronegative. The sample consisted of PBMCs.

The CDR3 region is CASSQARFRTSGIGYEQYF. DNA of the CDR3: TGTGCCAGCAGTCAAGCTAGGTTCAGGACTAGCGGGATTGGATACGAGCAGTACTTC. V and J are TRBV5-5 and TRBJ2-7; 12 nucleotides align to TRBD2. From germline, CDR1 is SGHKS and CDR2 YYEKEE (reference sequence). With 5 bases clipped from V and 4 bases from J, the junction kept 19 bases outside the gene matches. The CDR3 has 19 residues.